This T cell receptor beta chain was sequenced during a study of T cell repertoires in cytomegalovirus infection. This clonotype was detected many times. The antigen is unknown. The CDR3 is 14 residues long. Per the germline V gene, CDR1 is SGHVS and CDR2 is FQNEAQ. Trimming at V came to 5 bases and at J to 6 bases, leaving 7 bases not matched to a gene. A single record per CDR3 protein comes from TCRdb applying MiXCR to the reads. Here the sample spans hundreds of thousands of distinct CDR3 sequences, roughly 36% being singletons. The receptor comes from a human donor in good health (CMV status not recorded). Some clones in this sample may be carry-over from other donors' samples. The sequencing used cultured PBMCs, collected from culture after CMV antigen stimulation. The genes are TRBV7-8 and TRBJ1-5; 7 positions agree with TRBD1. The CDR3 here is CASSRAPGGQPQHF. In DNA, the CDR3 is TGTGCCAGCAGCCGAGCCCCAGGGGGTCAGCCCCAGCATTTT.